A single TCR beta chain is shown here with its context. Original handling: It was from reference gene primer amplification that nucleated cell counts were estimated. Here immunoSEQ multiplex PCR was the method, and the copy in TCRdb shows in-frame clones only, minus some. The V and J calls and the clone size are those of that table, but D and trimming were determined from the DNA. The sample records approximately 230,000 clones, 65% to 90% being singletons. Germline values: CDR1 MNHEY, CDR2 SMNVEV (reference sequence). V lost 5 bases, J lost 0 bases, and 19 bases lay in between. CDR3 length: 17 amino acids. The study recruited people aged 18 to 89 years across approximately 23 US areas. The sample belongs to a study of blood T cell repertoires in COVID-19. Study context: PBMCs, B-cell-depleted T cells, or T cells provided the cDNA or gDNA that made up the material.

The specimen sequenced was PBMCs or T cells enriched from blood (not recorded which). The TCR originated in a man aged 40-55 years who had recovered from COVID-19. This chain links TRBV27 with TRBJ1-2, with D maybe TRBD1 (5 bases). The CDR3 region is CASSPIMGGDANYGYTF. Written as DNA, the CDR3 is TGTGCCAGCAGTCCCATAATGGGGGGAGATGCTAACTATGGCTACACCTTC.